The rows below give T cell receptor beta chains drawn from one sample of a study of blood T cell repertoires in COVID-19. The assay was immunoSEQ multiplex PCR, and TCRdb's table has in-frame clones only and misses some. The sample has some 200,000 clones, 86% seen once. What was sequenced was peripheral blood. These receptors were collected from a man at least 80 years old with acute or convalescent COVID-19. Both conserved end residues are part of each CDR3. Fields, in order: J gene, D gene, clone size, V gene, CDR3 protein, CDR3 DNA. D genes are given only for firm matches. A row's size may be missing; if present it is once, few, many or a size class.

j_gene: TRBJ2-3
d_gene: NA
abundance: NA
v_gene: TRBV4-2
CDR3aa: CASSERWTASTDTQYF
CDR3nt: TGTGCCAGCAGCGAACGATGGACAGCGAGCACAGATACGCAGTATTTT

j_gene: TRBJ1-5
d_gene: NA
abundance: NA
v_gene: TRBV9
CDR3aa: CASSVGHLSNQPQHF
CDR3nt: TGTGCCAGCAGCGTAGGACACCTTAGCAATCAGCCCCAGCATTTT

j_gene: TRBJ2-3
d_gene: TRBD1
abundance: NA
v_gene: TRBV19
CDR3aa: CASSSWDRNTDTQYF
CDR3nt: TGTGCCAGTAGCTCCTGGGACAGAAACACAGATACGCAGTATTTT

j_gene: TRBJ2-2
d_gene: NA
abundance: few
v_gene: TRBV11-2
CDR3aa: CASSLGTAGELFF
CDR3nt: TGTGCCAGCAGCTTAGGGACAGCCGGGGAGCTGTTTTTT

j_gene: TRBJ2-5
d_gene: TRBD2
abundance: NA
v_gene: TRBV6-5
CDR3aa: CASSSGLAVIQETQYF
CDR3nt: TGTGCCAGCAGTTCGGGACTAGCGGTGATCCAAGAGACCCAGTACTTC

j_gene: TRBJ1-1
d_gene: NA
abundance: NA
v_gene: TRBV11-3
CDR3aa: CASSLRQYNTEAFF
CDR3nt: TGTGCCAGCAGCCTCAGACAGTATAACACTGAAGCTTTCTTT

j_gene: TRBJ1-3
d_gene: TRBD1
abundance: NA
v_gene: TRBV27
CDR3aa: CASSPDRARYSGNTIYF
CDR3nt: TGTGCCAGCAGTCCGGACAGGGCCCGCTACTCTGGAAACACCATATATTTT

j_gene: TRBJ2-7
d_gene: NA
abundance: NA
v_gene: TRBV6-5
CDR3aa: CAVLAGIYEQYF
CDR3nt: TGTGCCGTGCTGGCAGGGATCTACGAGCAGTACTTC

j_gene: TRBJ2-1
d_gene: TRBD2
abundance: NA
v_gene: TRBV5-1
CDR3aa: CASRKTSGSSYNEQFF
CDR3nt: TGCGCCAGCAGGAAAACTAGCGGGAGCTCCTACAATGAGCAGTTCTTC

j_gene: TRBJ1-1
d_gene: TRBD1
abundance: NA
v_gene: TRBV24-1
CDR3aa: CNATGDGEAFF
CDR3nt: TGCAACGCAACAGGGGACGGGGAAGCTTTCTTT

j_gene: TRBJ1-1
d_gene: TRBD1
abundance: NA
v_gene: TRBV5-1
CDR3aa: CASSLWDRGTEAFF
CDR3nt: TGCGCCAGCAGCTTGTGGGACAGGGGGACGGAAGCTTTCTTT

j_gene: TRBJ2-5
d_gene: TRBD2
abundance: NA
v_gene: TRBV28
CDR3aa: CATKRGGETQYF
CDR3nt: TGTGCCACAAAACGGGGGGGCGAGACCCAGTACTTC